This T cell receptor beta chain originates from a study of shared clonotypes between healthy human individuals. Study summary: Used for every donor were three CD4 naive, three CD4 memory, two CD8 naive and one CD8 memory plate. Findings and limits, study-wide: Naive subsets generally had larger estimated richness than memory subsets.

Evenly divided among several immunoSEQ plates was the genomic DNA of each subset. The table came from immunoSEQ multiplex PCR; TCRdb's copy has only in-frame clones and leaves some out. The sample consists of about 2.3 million clones, more than 85% of them appearing once. The CDR3 runs 17 residues. V lost 4 bases and J 4 bases, leaving 19 bases between the germline ends. CDR1 and CDR2 (germline): SGHDN, FVKESK. About this clone: Its antigen is as yet unknown.

Sequenced input: naive CD4+ T cells from PBMCs. Subset indicated: CD45RA+ positively selected. This receptor was taken from a man aged 18 to 29 in good health. Some clones in this sample may be carry-over from other donors' samples. The J gene is TRBJ2-2, the V gene TRBV14; D is tentatively TRBD1 or TRBD2 (5 bases each). CDR3 in DNA: TGTGCCAGCAGCCTTAGGACCGGGGCAGGGATCACCGGGGAGCTGTTTTTT. This translates into CASSLRTGAGITGELFF.